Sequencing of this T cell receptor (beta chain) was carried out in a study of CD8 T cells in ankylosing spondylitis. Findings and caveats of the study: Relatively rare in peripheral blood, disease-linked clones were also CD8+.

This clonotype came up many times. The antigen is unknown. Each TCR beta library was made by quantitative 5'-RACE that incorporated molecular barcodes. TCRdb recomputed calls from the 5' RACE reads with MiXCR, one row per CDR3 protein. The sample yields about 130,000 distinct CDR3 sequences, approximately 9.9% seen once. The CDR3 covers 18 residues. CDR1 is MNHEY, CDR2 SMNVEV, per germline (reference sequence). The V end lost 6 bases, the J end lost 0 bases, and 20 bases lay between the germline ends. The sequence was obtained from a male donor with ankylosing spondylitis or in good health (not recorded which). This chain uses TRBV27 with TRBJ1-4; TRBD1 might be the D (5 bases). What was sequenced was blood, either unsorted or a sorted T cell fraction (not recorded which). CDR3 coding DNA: TGTGCCAGCAGCCCCCTACAGGAAAGGCGGCCAACTAATGAAAAACTGTTTTTT. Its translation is CASSPLQERRPTNEKLFF.